Presented here are 27 T cell receptor beta chains from one specimen sequenced in a study of cytomegalovirus exposure and HLA in healthy donors (dated by TCRdb to 2017 to 2019). Preparation of the library involved the immunoSEQ multiplex PCR assay. For the multiplex PCR, a mixture combining 60 forward primers for TCR Vbeta segments and 13 reverse primers for TCR Jbeta segments was used. TCRdb obtained this table from immuneACCESS and retained in-frame rearrangements with V and J assigned. These tables miss some clones; where compared with another copy, unresolved V genes account for less than half of the shortfall, and the remainder is unexplained. The sample table holds roughly 200,000 clones, of which roughly 70% were seen once. The ten largest clonotypes hold 2% to 3% of the sample. The sample consisted of PBMCs. These receptors came from a man between 40 and 49 years old in good health and CMV-seropositive.

In this sample, this clone turned up a few times. The chain employs TRBV7-2 and TRBJ1-1; 9 nucleotides align to TRBD1. CDR1 is SGHTA, CDR2 FQGNSA, per germline. CDR3 length equals 15 residues. Germline trimming cut 1 base from V and 7 bases from J; bases unmatched to any gene: 7. The CDR3 nucleotides are TGTGCCAGCAGCTTAGTATCGAAGACAGGGGGTGAAGCTTTCTTT. Translation: CASSLVSKTGGEAFF.

The chain recombines TRBV6-1 with TRBJ2-7; D is possibly TRBD2 (5 bases). V lost 6 bases and J lost 6, with 21 bases in between. This CDR3 region has 15 residues. Per the germline V gene, CDR1 is MNHNS and CDR2 is SASEGT. CDR3 protein: CASRGGASNWGEQYF. For the CDR3, the DNA is TGTGCCAGCAGAGGAGGTGCTTCTAACTGGGGCGAGCAGTACTTC.

This clone was detected only a few times. The chain links TRBV19 to TRBJ1-2; 9 bases are shared with TRBD1. J gave up 4 bases and V 6 bases, and 9 bases lay outside the gene matches. The CDR3 sequence is 15 residues long. Germline loops: CDR1 LNHDA, CDR2 SQIVND (reference sequence). This CDR3 is CASSQQGALPYGYTF. The DNA for the CDR3 is TGTGCCAGTAGCCAACAGGGGGCTCTTCCCTATGGCTACACCTTC. Full variable domain (rest looked up from reference TRBV19 and TRBJ1-2): DGGITQSPKYLFRKEGQNVTLSCEQNLNHDAMYWYRQDPGQGLRLIYYSQIVNDFQKGDIAEGYSVSREKKESFPLTVTSAQKNPTAFYLCASSQQGALPYGYTFGSGTRLTVV.

This chain uses TRBV9 with TRBJ1-6; tentatively, D is TRBD1 (5 bases). Germline lookup yields CDR1 SGDLS and CDR2 YYNGEE. CDR3 length: 15 amino acids. Between the trimmed V and J ends, which lost 0 bases and 6 bases, there was a span of 10 bases. The CDR3 region has the DNA TGTGCCAGCAGCGTAGCTTCAGGGTCTAATTCACCCCTCCACTTT. Its protein product is CASSVASGSNSPLHF.

This clone was found many times. One end of the junction varies from germline; a read error may be responsible. The chain links TRBV7-8 to TRBJ2-1; D not certain. This CDR3 is built from 11 residues. Germline lookup yields CDR1 SGHVS and CDR2 FQNEAQ. CDR3 nucleotide sequence: TGTGCCAGCAGCTCCTTCAATGAGCAGTTCTTC. It yields the protein CASSSFNEQFF.

This clone was detected only once. V is TRBV19 and J is TRBJ1-6, with TRBD1 matching over 8 bases. This CDR3 has 13 amino acids. Looked up from germline, CDR1 is LNHDA and CDR2 is SQIVND (reference sequence). V was pared by 9 bases and J by 6 bases, with 4 bases of the junction left unmatched. This chain's CDR3 is CASAGQGNSPLHF. The DNA for the CDR3 is TGTGCCAGCGCCGGACAGGGTAATTCACCCCTCCACTTT. The full variable domain, with the rest looked up from reference TRBV19 and TRBJ1-6, is DGGITQSPKYLFRKEGQNVTLSCEQNLNHDAMYWYRQDPGQGLRLIYYSQIVNDFQKGDIAEGYSVSREKKESFPLTVTSAQKNPTAFYLCASAGQGNSPLHFGNGTRLTVT.

The CDR3 loop reads CASSLGGTGGVEQYF. Written as DNA, the CDR3 is TGCGCCAGCAGCTTGGGTGGGACAGGGGGAGTCGAGCAGTACTTC. The genes are TRBV5-1 and TRBJ2-7; TRBD1 agrees at 11 bases. Germline V gene data show CDR1 as SGHRS and CDR2 as YFSETQ. V was pared by 0 bases and J by 6 bases, with 5 bases of the junction left unmatched. There are 15 residues in the CDR3.

This chain uses TRBV10-3 with TRBJ2-7, with D unclear. Germline assignment: CDR1 ENHRY and CDR2 SYGVKD. V lost 2 bases and J 0 bases, leaving 2 bases between the germline ends. CDR3 length equals 12 residues. DNA for the CDR3: TGTGCCATCAGTGAGCGCTCCTACGAGCAGTACTTC. Translated, it gives CAISERSYEQYF.

This clone was seen a handful of times. This chain connects TRBV5-6 to TRBJ1-2; the D gene is possibly TRBD1 (5 bases). Germline V gene lookup returns CDR1 SGHDT and CDR2 YYEEEE. Trimming removed 0 bases from V and 3 bases from J, with 12 bases in between. The length of the CDR3 is 15 residues. CDR3 nucleotides: TGTGCCAGCAGCTTGGAGCGACAGCCCTACTATGGCTACACCTTC. Protein product: CASSLERQPYYGYTF.

This clone was seen only once. This sequence joins TRBV29-1 and TRBJ2-3, with a tentative D call TRBD1 (6 bases). This CDR3 contains 13 residues. Germline CDR1 is SQVTM and CDR2 is ANQGSEA. The V end lost 7 bases, the J end lost 2 bases, and 13 bases lay between the germline ends. CDR3 amino acids: CSAQGWITDTQYF. In DNA, the CDR3 is TGCAGCGCACAGGGTTGGATCACAGATACGCAGTATTTT.

The rearrangement uses TRBV2 and TRBJ2-4, with 9 bases fitting TRBD1. Germline trimming cut 6 bases from V and 0 bases from J; bases unmatched to any gene: 15. The CDR3 is 19 amino acids. Germline values: CDR1 SNHLY, CDR2 FYNNEI. CDR3 nucleotide sequence: TGTGCCAGCAGAGAAATGCCGGGACAGGGAATACTAGCCAAAAACATTCAGTACTTC. It specifies CASREMPGQGILAKNIQYF.

This clone turned up a few times. The V and J genes are TRBV28 and TRBJ2-7; D remains unclear. V gave up 6 bases and J gave up 1 base, with 7 bases separating them. The CDR3 consists of 12 residues. The V gene's germline CDR1 is MDHEN and CDR2 SYDVKM. DNA of the CDR3: TGTGCCAGCAGATACGGTTCCTACGAGCAGTACTTC. It yields the protein CASRYGSYEQYF. Complete variable domain (other parts from reference TRBV28 and TRBJ2-7): DVKVTQSSRYLVKRTGEKVFLECVQDMDHENMFWYRQDPGLGLRLIYFSYDVKMKEKGDIPEGYSVSREKKERFSLILESASTNQTSMYLCASRYGSYEQYFGPGTRLTVT.

The sample holds a few counts of this clone. The chain combines TRBV5-6 with TRBJ1-5; 8 nucleotides align to TRBD1. Germline CDR1 reads SGHDT; CDR2 reads YYEEEE. The CDR3 covers 14 residues. V gave up 4 bases and J gave up 3 bases; unmatched junction bases: 3. In nucleotides, the CDR3 is TGTGCCAGCAGCGCGGGACAGGTCAATCAGCCCCAGCATTTT. This codes for CASSAGQVNQPQHF.

Turning to this clone: Here the CDR3 omits its conserved ending phenylalanine or tryptophan, so a read error is the likely source. V usage is TRBV6-1 and J usage is TRBJ2-7; maybe TRBD1 (5 bases). The CDR3 runs to 12 residues. The germline V and J ends were trimmed by 8 bases and 7 bases, with 15 bases remaining between them. Germline lookup yields CDR1 MNHNS and CDR2 SASEGT. The CDR3 protein is CASWGLIAEQYL. The CDR3 nucleotides read TGTGCCAGCTGGGGCCTCATCGCAGAGCAGTACCTC.

V gene TRBV9 combines with J gene TRBJ2-3, with D perhaps matching TRBD2 (7 bases). The CDR3 is made up of 16 amino acids. The V gene's germline CDR1 is SGDLS and CDR2 YYNGEE. Trimming shortened V by 5 bases and J by 4 bases, and 20 bases separated the two germline ends. The CDR3 region is CASSVGGGEGADTQYF. CDR3 nucleotide sequence: TGTGCCAGCAGTGTGGGGGGCGGGGAGGGAGCAGATACGCAGTATTTT.

V is TRBV5-1 and J is TRBJ2-5; maybe TRBD1 (5 bases). The CDR3 has 15 amino acids. The germline V and J ends were trimmed by 7 bases and 4 bases, with 20 bases remaining between them. Per germline, CDR1 SGHRS and CDR2 YFSETQ. CDR3 region: CASSSTPGRAETQYF. The CDR3 DNA follows: TGCGCCAGCTCTTCCACCCCCGGCAGGGCAGAGACCCAGTACTTC.

The CDR3 nucleotides read TGTGCCAGCAGACGAGACAGGGTCCACGAGCAGTACTTC. This gives the protein CASRRDRVHEQYF. V and J are TRBV5-6 and TRBJ2-7; 7 bases agree with TRBD1. Trimming took 5 bases from V and 5 from J; bases not matched to a gene: 7. The CDR3 is 13 amino acids. CDR1 and CDR2 (germline): SGHDT, YYEEEE.

The chain is built from TRBV19 and TRBJ1-6; 7 bases are a match to TRBD1. In germline, CDR1 is LNHDA, CDR2 SQIVND (reference sequence). This CDR3 contains 15 residues. V lost 6 bases and J lost 4; bases outside the gene matches: 6. The CDR3 sequence: CASSSTGEYNSPLHF. The CDR3 nucleotides are TGTGCCAGTAGCTCAACAGGGGAATATAATTCACCCCTCCACTTT.

This clone has only one observation. The chain couples TRBV5-1 to TRBJ2-3; 12 bases match TRBD2. V lost 1 base to trimming and J lost 2 bases; unmatched junction nucleotides: 5. From germline, CDR1 is SGHRS and CDR2 YFSETQ. The length of the CDR3 is 17 residues. The CDR3 nucleotides read TGCGCCAGCAGCTTGAGACTAGCGGGGGCCTCCACAGATACGCAGTATTTT. The encoded protein is CASSLRLAGASTDTQYF.

The V call is TRBV2, the J call TRBJ2-3; 7 bases are shared with TRBD2. V lost 7 bases, J lost 0 bases, and 4 bases stayed unmatched. Per the germline V gene, CDR1 is SNHLY and CDR2 is FYNNEI. The CDR3 has 14 amino acids. The CDR3 loop reads CASMTGGSTDTQYF. The CDR3 coding sequence is TGTGCCAGCATGACGGGGGGAAGCACAGATACGCAGTATTTT.

The gene calls are TRBV29-1 and TRBJ2-3; 7 bases are shared with TRBD2. The CDR3 is 13 amino acids. Germline CDR1 is SQVTM and CDR2 is ANQGSEA. V lost 7 bases, J lost 7 bases, and 11 bases stayed unmatched. CDR3 sequence: CSAVPGLRYTQYF. CDR3 nucleotides: TGCAGCGCCGTCCCGGGACTACGATATACGCAGTATTTT.

This clone was picked up one time. The rearrangement joins TRBV27 to TRBJ1-5, with D unclear. The CDR3 is made up of 13 amino acids. V lost 3 bases, J lost 0 bases, and 3 bases lay in between. CDR1 is MNHEY, CDR2 SMNVEV, per germline (reference sequence). The CDR3 reads CASSFHSNQPQHF. The CDR3 nucleotides read TGTGCCAGCAGTTTTCATAGCAATCAGCCCCAGCATTTT.

The chain uses TRBV4-1 and TRBJ1-1; D remains unclear. CDR1 is MGHRA, CDR2 YSYEKL, per germline. The CDR3 consists of 14 residues. V shed 0 bases and J shed 5 bases, with 10 bases lying between them. CDR3 bases: TGCGCCAGCAGCCAAGATCCCCCGAGGACTGAAGCTTTCTTT. Encoded protein: CASSQDPPRTEAFF.

The chain carries TRBV4-1 and TRBJ1-2; 8 bases map to TRBD1. Germline V gene sequence: CDR1 MGHRA, CDR2 YSYEKL. V lost 4 bases and J lost 6; bases outside the gene matches: 7. This CDR3 has 14 amino acids. CDR3 protein: CASSLKDRVDGYTF. The CDR3, as DNA: TGCGCCAGCAGCCTAAAGGACAGGGTCGATGGCTACACCTTC.

Regarding this clone: No conserved phenylalanine or tryptophan ends this CDR3, so it is likely a read error. The DNA is left out, because the CDR3 cannot be placed on it with certainty; the CDR3 is given as TCRdb lists it. V is TRBV15 and J is TRBJ1-2. The CDR3 sequence runs 9 residues, both termini included. Germline assignment: CDR1 LNHNV and CDR2 YYDKDF (reference sequence). CDR3 protein: CATSERKDC.

As regards this clone: A read error may account for a junction end that differs from germline. The chain carries TRBV7-9 and TRBJ1-1; TRBD1 aligns across 11 bases. This CDR3 has 18 amino acids. Germline V gene sequence: CDR1 SEHNR, CDR2 FQNEAQ (reference sequence). The CDR3 region has the DNA TGTTCCAGCAGCTTCGCGTACGGACAGGGGGCTTGGGGCACTGAAGCTTTCTTT. Translation: CSSSFAYGQGAWGTEAFF.

The chain has TRBV6-1 and TRBJ2-3, with TRBD2 matching 8 bases. The CDR3 loop spans 16 amino acids. V dropped 1 base and J dropped 2; count of bases not matched to a gene: 5. From germline, CDR1 is MNHNS and CDR2 SASEGT. The CDR3 reads CASSEVIAGNTDTQYF. The CDR3, as DNA: TGTGCCAGCAGTGAAGTGATAGCGGGGAACACAGATACGCAGTATTTT.